This T cell receptor (beta chain) is from a study of cytomegalovirus exposure and HLA in healthy donors. Whole-study findings and limits: Analysis was performed later, and it showed HLA-associated TCR beta chains to be more clonally expanded than equally common others. The authors assumed roughly uniform sequencing depth across donors for presence/absence analyses. Later on, analysis showed that most CMV-associated TCR beta chains appeared to be HLA-restricted.

Of note for this clone: Its antigen is currently unknown.

Researchers ran the PCR with 60 Vbeta and 13 Jbeta primers. In the original analysis: In a later analysis, the count reached some 73 million unique TCR beta chains, with roughly 12 million shared. The method was immunoSEQ multiplex PCR; TCRdb's version includes in-frame clones alone and lacks a portion of them. From that table come the V and J calls and clone size; the DNA was used to work out D and trimming. Here the sample spans about 140,000 clones, 65% to 85% being singletons. Trimming cost V 2 bases and J 2 bases, with 14 bases left between them. This CDR3 has 15 amino acids. Germline-derived CDR1 and CDR2 are SGHRS and YFSETQ.

The sequencing sample was made of PBMCs. The source is a man aged 45-60 years in good health and CMV-seronegative. The rearrangement joins TRBV5-1 to TRBJ2-7; D may be TRBD1 (7 bases). The CDR3 loop reads CASSFGGTDPYEQYF. CDR3 DNA sequence: TGCGCCAGCAGCTTTGGCGGGACAGACCCCTACGAGCAGTACTTC.